Listed below are T cell receptor beta chains from one sample, sequenced in a study of OX40 agonist ivuxolimab in advanced cancers. The protocol was immunoSEQ multiplex PCR, while the TCRdb copy is restricted to in-frame clones and leaves out a portion. This repertoire shows some 19,000 clones, about 70% found once; its top ten account for about an eighth. The specimen comprised CD4+ or CD8+ T cells sorted from blood, sampled in a trial of the OX40 agonist ivuxolimab. The receptors were sampled from an adult with an advanced solid tumor such as melanoma, head and neck, liver or kidney cancer. Each CDR3 is given with its conserved first and last residue. A D gene is named only where the DNA matches it firmly. Clone sizes are given selectively: once, few, many, or a class where the clone is expanded.

d_call j_call clone_size v_call cdr3_aa cdr3_nt
NA TRBJ2-7 NA TRBV29-1 CSVGYPNVYEQYF TGCAGCGTTGGGTACCCTAATGTCTACGAGCAGTACTTC
NA TRBJ2-7 NA TRBV5-4 CASSLDRTTYEQYF TGTGCCAGCAGCTTAGACAGGACCACCTACGAGCAGTACTTC
NA TRBJ1-1 NA TRBV28 CASSPSVRGPEAFF TGTGCCAGCAGTCCAAGCGTACGGGGTCCTGAAGCTTTCTTT
NA TRBJ1-6 NA TRBV6-6 CASSGTMSASPLHF TGTGCCAGCAGTGGGACGATGTCGGCCTCACCCCTCCACTTT
TRBD2 TRBJ2-1 NA TRBV13 CASSSGLGTNNEQFF TGTGCCAGCAGCTCGGGACTAGGGACGAACAATGAGCAGTTCTTC
NA TRBJ2-5 NA TRBV28 CASSSRGGETQYF TGTGCCAGCAGTTCCCGTGGCGGAGAGACCCAGTACTTC
NA TRBJ1-5 many TRBV19 CASSIVNSNQPQHF TGTGCCAGTAGTATTGTCAATAGCAATCAGCCCCAGCATTTT
TRBD2 TRBJ2-1 NA TRBV5-6 CASSALAGGLNEQFF TGTGCCAGCAGCGCATTAGCGGGAGGGCTCAATGAGCAGTTCTTC
TRBD1 TRBJ1-2 NA TRBV2 CASRKTGKENYGYTF TGTGCCAGCAGGAAGACAGGGAAGGAAAACTATGGCTACACCTTC
NA TRBJ2-2 once TRBV4-3 CASSQERASPPGELFF TGCGCCAGCAGCCAAGAGCGGGCCAGCCCCCCCGGGGAGCTGTTTTTT
NA TRBJ1-1 NA TRBV28 CASSPTRGDYTEAFF TGTGCCAGCAGTCCCACCCGAGGGGATTACACTGAAGCTTTCTTT
NA TRBJ1-2 NA TRBV6-5 CASSLLSEGGLGYTF TGTGCCAGCAGTTTACTCTCAGAGGGGGGTCTTGGCTACACCTTC
TRBD1 TRBJ2-7 NA TRBV7-2 CASSFRTGGNYEQYF TGTGCCAGCAGCTTCCGGACAGGGGGCAACTACGAGCAGTACTTC
NA TRBJ2-5 NA TRBV6-1 CASSGQGGQETQYF TGTGCCAGCAGTGGACAGGGAGGGCAAGAGACCCAGTACTTC
NA TRBJ2-7 NA TRBV11-1 CASSLVPGGPSYEQYF TGTGCCAGCAGCTTAGTCCCGGGCGGGCCCTCCTACGAGCAGTACTTC
TRBD1 TRBJ2-7 NA TRBV13 CASSEDRGYEQYF TGTGCCAGCAGCGAAGACAGGGGCTACGAGCAGTACTTC
NA TRBJ2-7 NA TRBV27 CASSLSVTAYEQYF TGTGCCAGCAGTTTATCGGTTACGGCCTACGAGCAGTACTTC
NA TRBJ2-7 NA TRBV7-9 CASSPRGGPSYEQYF TGTGCCAGCAGCCCTAGGGGGGGGCCCTCCTACGAGCAGTACTTC
NA TRBJ1-1 NA TRBV4-3 CASSQAASSNTEAFF TGCGCCAGCAGCCAAGCGGCCAGTTCTAACACTGAAGCTTTCTTT
NA TRBJ2-2 NA TRBV2 CASGARGLTGELFF TGTGCCAGCGGGGCCAGGGGCCTCACCGGGGAGCTGTTTTTT
NA TRBJ1-3 medium-sized TRBV19 CASSISDGSSGNTIYF TGTGCCAGTAGTATTTCGGACGGGAGCTCTGGAAACACCATATATTTT
NA TRBJ1-4 NA TRBV19 CASSSSWAGEEKLFF TGTGCCAGTAGTTCCTCTTGGGCGGGGGAAGAAAAACTGTTTTTT
NA TRBJ1-1 few TRBV4-1 CASSQGHLNTEAFF TGCGCCAGCAGCCAGGGACACTTGAACACTGAAGCTTTCTTT
NA TRBJ2-3 NA TRBV27 CASSWGTAAATQYF TGTGCCAGCAGTTGGGGGACTGCCGCGGCCACGCAGTATTTT
NA TRBJ1-5 NA TRBV19 CASSTSILEPQHF TGTGCCAGTAGTACCTCAATTCTGGAGCCCCAGCATTTT
NA TRBJ2-2 NA TRBV5-6 CASSLAAKSGELFF TGTGCCAGCAGCTTGGCAGCCAAGTCCGGGGAGCTGTTTTTT
TRBD1 TRBJ2-7 NA TRBV5-1 CASSAGTGAYEQYF TGCGCCAGCAGCGCCGGGACAGGAGCCTACGAGCAGTACTTC
TRBD1 TRBJ2-2 NA TRBV27 CASSPHRGWSGELFF TGTGCCAGCAGTCCCCACAGGGGGTGGTCCGGGGAGCTGTTTTTT
NA TRBJ1-2 NA TRBV19 CASWGNEYGYTF TGTGCCAGTTGGGGGAATGAGTATGGCTACACCTTC
TRBD2 TRBJ2-1 NA TRBV4-3 CASSQGLAGGNEQFF TGCGCCAGCAGCCAAGGGCTAGCGGGGGGCAATGAGCAGTTCTTC
TRBD2 TRBJ2-2 NA TRBV7-9 CASSLTTSGLNTGELFF TGTGCCAGCAGCTTAACGACTAGCGGGTTGAACACCGGGGAGCTGTTTTTT
TRBD1 TRBJ2-2 few TRBV29-1 CSGRGRSTGELFF TGCAGCGGCAGGGGGCGCAGCACCGGGGAGCTGTTTTTT
TRBD2 TRBJ2-3 NA TRBV9 CASSGWTSVLSRDTQYF TGTGCCAGCAGCGGATGGACTAGCGTTCTCTCGAGAGATACGCAGTATTTT
TRBD2 TRBJ2-7 NA TRBV7-4 CASSLVLAGGPYEQYF TGTGCCAGCAGTTTAGTCCTAGCGGGAGGGCCTTACGAGCAGTACTTC
NA TRBJ1-1 NA TRBV5-6 CASSLVDLTLQEAFF TGTGCCAGCAGCTTGGTTGATCTCACCCTCCAAGAAGCTTTCTTT
NA TRBJ2-7 few TRBV13 CASSSPGRSSYEQYF TGTGCCAGCAGCTCTCCGGGACGGAGCTCCTACGAGCAGTACTTC
TRBD2 TRBJ2-5 NA TRBV6-4 CASTSPGGLRTQYF TGTGCCAGCACCTCTCCCGGGGGGTTAAGGACCCAGTACTTC
TRBD1 TRBJ1-4 NA TRBV4-2 CASSPYRQGMGEKLFF TGTGCCAGCAGCCCTTATAGACAGGGGATGGGTGAAAAACTGTTTTTT
NA TRBJ2-1 NA TRBV25-1 CASSDLPSSYNEQFF TGTGCCAGCAGTGATCTGCCGAGCTCCTACAATGAGCAGTTCTTC
NA TRBJ1-2 once TRBV2 CASMRAAGGWYGYTF TGTGCCAGCATGAGGGCCGCCGGCGGTTGGTATGGCTACACCTTC
NA TRBJ2-5 NA TRBV28 CASRVTGLEQYF TGTGCCAGCAGGGTGACAGGACTAGAGCAGTACTTC
NA TRBJ1-1 NA TRBV15 CATSRDRGEWTEAFF TGTGCCACCAGCAGAGATCGGGGGGAGTGGACTGAAGCTTTCTTT
NA TRBJ1-2 NA TRBV5-1 CASSFGTGSYGYTF TGCGCCAGCAGCTTCGGAACAGGGAGCTATGGCTACACCTTC
TRBD2 TRBJ2-7 NA TRBV28 CASSLTASGLYEQYF TGTGCCAGCAGTTTGACGGCTAGCGGGCTTTACGAGCAGTACTTC
TRBD2 TRBJ2-7 medium-sized TRBV19 CASSMGLAGAGYEQYF TGTGCCAGTAGTATGGGACTAGCGGGAGCCGGCTACGAGCAGTACTTC
TRBD2 TRBJ2-7 NA TRBV7-6 CASSLGGGRLNEQYF TGTGCCAGCAGCTTAGGAGGCGGGAGATTGAACGAGCAGTACTTC